A single sample gave rise to the 20 T cell receptor beta chains below, sequenced in a study of OX40 agonist ivuxolimab in advanced cancers. Produced via immunoSEQ multiplex PCR; TCRdb's table is partial and in-frame only. This sample has roughly 80,000 clones, with over 75% found just once. The sequenced sample was CD4+ or CD8+ T cells sorted from blood, obtained in a trial of the OX40 agonist ivuxolimab. The origin of the receptors is an adult with an advanced solid tumor such as melanoma, head and neck, liver or kidney cancer.

Written as DNA, the CDR3 is TGCGCCAGCAGTAGCCCGGGAGCAGGCAACAATGAGCAGTTCTTC. Translation gives CASSSPGAGNNEQFF. V gene TRBV5-1 combines with J gene TRBJ2-1; TRBD2 might be the D (6 bases). Trimming removed 5 bases from V and 5 bases from J, with 17 bases in between. CDR1 and CDR2 from the germline V gene are SGHRS and YFSETQ. This CDR3 is 15 amino acids long. The full variable domain, completed using reference TRBV5-1 and TRBJ2-1, is KAGVTQTPRYLIKTRGQQVTLSCSPISGHRSVSWYQQTPGQGLQFLFEYFSETQRNKGNFPGRFSGRQFSNSRSEMNVSTLELGDSALYLCASSSPGAGNNEQFFGPGTRLTVL.

V usage is TRBV5-4 and J usage is TRBJ1-1; tentatively, D is TRBD1 (6 bases). The germline V and J ends were trimmed by 3 bases and 1 base, with 13 bases remaining between them. This CDR3 spans 15 amino acids. CDR1 and CDR2 from the germline V gene are SGHNT and YYREEE (reference sequence). The DNA of the CDR3 is TGTGCCAGCAGCTCCCCAACAGGGACGAACACTGAAGCTTTCTTT. Its protein product is CASSSPTGTNTEAFF.

This chain joins TRBV11-2 and TRBJ1-3, with a tentative D call TRBD1 (6 bases). Germline values: CDR1 SGHAT, CDR2 FQNNGV. Trimming left V 1 base short and J 4 bases short, with 14 bases between. The CDR3 sequence is 16 residues long. This CDR3 reads CASSLVQGISGNTIYF. In DNA form, the CDR3 reads TGTGCCAGCAGCTTAGTACAGGGAATCTCCGGAAACACCATATATTTT. Supplemented by reference TRBV11-2 and TRBJ1-3, the full variable domain reads EAGVAQSPRYKIIEKRQSVAFWCNPISGHATLYWYQQILGQGPKLLIQFQNNGVVDDSQLPKDRFSAERLKGVDSTLKIQPAKLEDSAVYLCASSLVQGISGNTIYFGEGSWLTVV.

The chain is built from TRBV10-1 and TRBJ1-6; tentative D call: TRBD1 (5 bases). V gave up 0 bases and J gave up 9 bases, with 15 bases separating them. The CDR3 is 16 residues long. CDR1 WNHNN and CDR2 SYGVQD come from the germline V gene (reference sequence). The CDR3 sequence: CASSESTRQLPSPLHF. The CDR3 coding sequence is TGCGCCAGCAGTGAGTCGACTCGACAGCTTCCTTCACCCCTCCACTTT.

The CDR3: CASSLGSGEETQYF. The CDR3 nucleotides read TGTGCCAGCAGCTTAGGCTCTGGCGAAGAGACCCAGTACTTC. V and J are TRBV7-6 and TRBJ2-5; no clear D. The CDR3 has 14 amino acids. The V gene's germline CDR1 is SGHVS and CDR2 FNYEAQ. Deletions cut 1 base from V and 3 bases from J, with 9 bases between. Full variable domain (missing parts from reference TRBV7-6 and TRBJ2-5): GAGVSQSPRYKVTKRGQDVALRCDPISGHVSLYWYRQALGQGPEFLTYFNYEAQQDKSGLPNDRFSAERPEGSISTLTIQRTEQRDSAMYRCASSLGSGEETQYFGPGTRLLVL.

This clone was counted a single time. This chain uses TRBV5-4 with TRBJ1-2, with D hard to call. Deletions cut 1 base from V and 7 bases from J, with 11 bases between. From germline, CDR1 is SGHNT and CDR2 YYREEE (reference sequence). The CDR3 has 13 amino acids. The DNA for the CDR3 is TGTGCCAGCAGCTTGAGCCAACTTCGTGGCTACACCTTC. This sequence encodes CASSLSQLRGYTF.

The gene calls are TRBV10-3 and TRBJ1-2; D is undetermined. Germline assignment: CDR1 ENHRY and CDR2 SYGVKD. The CDR3 runs 15 residues. The ends were cut back, 4 bases at V and 2 bases at J, with 14 bases in the middle. Here the CDR3 DNA reads TGTGCCATCAGTGGGGGTTCGGGGTCAAACTATGGCTACACCTTC. Translating it yields CAISGGSGSNYGYTF.

This sequence joins TRBV5-1 and TRBJ2-2; TRBD1 agrees at 12 bases. This CDR3 is built from 15 residues. Germline V gives CDR1 SGHRS, CDR2 YFSETQ. Losses at the gene ends were 4 bases for V and 7 bases for J; bases not matched to a gene: 5. This CDR3 reads CASSTGTGGGGELFF. The DNA for the CDR3 is TGCGCCAGCAGCACGGGGACAGGGGGCGGCGGGGAGCTGTTTTTT.

This chain connects TRBV29-1 to TRBJ1-5; D is ambiguous. V gave up 3 bases and J gave up 3 bases, with 9 bases separating them. This CDR3 comprises 13 residues. CDR1 is SQVTM, CDR2 ANQGSEA, per germline. CDR3 DNA: TGCAGCGTTGAGTTCCAGCCCAATCAGCCCCAGCATTTT. Its protein is CSVEFQPNQPQHF.

The chain uses TRBV7-2 and TRBJ2-5; 12 positions match TRBD2. Germline values: CDR1 SGHTA, CDR2 FQGNSA. Losses at the gene ends were 2 bases for V and 4 bases for J; bases not matched to a gene: 5. The CDR3 sequence is 16 residues long. The chain's CDR3 is CASSLRLAGGPETQYF. The CDR3 DNA sequence: TGTGCCAGCAGCTTACGGCTAGCGGGGGGGCCAGAGACCCAGTACTTC.

The chain employs TRBV9 and TRBJ1-2, with 9 positions matching TRBD1. This CDR3 is built from 15 residues. Germline CDR1 and CDR2: SGDLS and YYNGEE. With V trimmed by 4 bases and J by 2 bases, 6 bases remained unmatched. DNA for the CDR3: TGTGCCAGCAGCCCACACAGGGGGCCGAACTATGGCTACACCTTC. Amino acids: CASSPHRGPNYGYTF.

The chain employs TRBV18 and TRBJ2-7; 10 nucleotides align to TRBD2. The germline V gene has CDR1 KGHSH and CDR2 LQKENI. Losses at the gene ends were 6 bases for V and 2 bases for J; bases not matched to a gene: 7. CDR3 length: 15 residues. CDR3 in amino acids: CASSLSGGEPYEQYF. DNA for the CDR3: TGTGCCAGCTCGTTAAGCGGGGGGGAACCCTACGAGCAGTACTTC.

The genes are TRBV7-2 and TRBJ1-2; 11 bases align to TRBD1. Germline V gene sequence: CDR1 SGHTA, CDR2 FQGNSA. The CDR3 is 15 residues long. Trimming removed 5 bases from V and 8 bases from J; junction bases left unmatched: 10. The CDR3 DNA reads as TGTGCCAGCAGCCGGACAGGGGGCGCCTCCCTAGGCTACACCTTC. Translation: CASSRTGGASLGYTF.

The chain couples TRBV4-1 to TRBJ2-7, with 9 bases lining up with TRBD1. The germline CDR1 and CDR2 sequences are MGHRA and YSYEKL. This CDR3 has 14 amino acids. The junction had 6 bases not matched to a gene; V was cut back by 5 bases and J by 4 bases. CDR3 in DNA: TGCGCCAGCAGCGGGGGGACAGGGCCTTACGAGCAGTACTTC. Translating it yields CASSGGTGPYEQYF.

The chain recombines TRBV9 with TRBJ1-3; 10 nucleotides agree with TRBD1. The CDR3 spans 15 residues. Germline lookup yields CDR1 SGDLS and CDR2 YYNGEE. The junction had 3 bases not matched to a gene; V was cut back by 2 bases and J by 4 bases. CDR3 nucleotides: TGTGCCAGCAGCGTCGGGACAGGGGTAGGAAACACCATATATTTT. Its protein is CASSVGTGVGNTIYF.

This chain uses TRBV6-5 with TRBJ1-6; 7 bases line up with TRBD1. Per the germline V gene, CDR1 is MNHEY and CDR2 is SVGAGI. V shed 6 bases and J 5 bases; nucleotides not matched to a gene: 1. The CDR3 runs 13 residues. In DNA form, the CDR3 reads TGTGCCAGCAGCGGACAGGATAATTCACCCCTCCACTTT. It codes for CASSGQDNSPLHF.

The chain has TRBV6-1 and TRBJ1-2, with a tentative D call TRBD1 (6 bases). This CDR3 is 12 amino acids long. Trimming left V 9 bases short and J 6 bases short, with 14 bases between. Germline CDR1 and CDR2: MNHNS and SASEGT. The CDR3, as DNA: TGTGCCAGTATCTTACAGGGAGATGGCTACACCTTC. It yields the protein CASILQGDGYTF.

The genes are TRBV19 and TRBJ1-6; 8 bases are shared with TRBD1. The CDR3 has 15 residues. CDR1 and CDR2 (germline): LNHDA, SQIVND (reference sequence). Trimming removed 5 bases from V and 7 bases from J; junction bases left unmatched: 7. The CDR3 coding sequence is TGTGCCAGTAGTGGGAGACAGGGGACAAATTCACCCCTCCACTTT. Protein: CASSGRQGTNSPLHF.

CDR3 in amino acids: CASRPGSSLSGNTIYF. DNA for the CDR3: TGTGCCAGCAGACCCGGGTCCTCCCTCTCTGGAAACACCATATATTTT. The chain links TRBV7-9 to TRBJ1-3, with D unclear. The V gene lost 6 bases and the J gene lost 0 bases, with 15 bases spanning the gap. CDR1 is SEHNR and CDR2 is FQNEAQ in the germline V gene (reference sequence). This CDR3 has 16 residues.

V gene TRBV5-1 combines with J gene TRBJ1-1, with D uncertain. CDR3 length equals 13 residues. Germline V CDR1 and CDR2: SGHRS, YFSETQ. Trimming pared 4 bases from V and 6 bases from J, leaving 13 bases between. CDR3: CASSPGPSPEAFF. The CDR3 coding sequence is TGCGCCAGCAGCCCCGGGCCCTCTCCTGAAGCTTTCTTT.